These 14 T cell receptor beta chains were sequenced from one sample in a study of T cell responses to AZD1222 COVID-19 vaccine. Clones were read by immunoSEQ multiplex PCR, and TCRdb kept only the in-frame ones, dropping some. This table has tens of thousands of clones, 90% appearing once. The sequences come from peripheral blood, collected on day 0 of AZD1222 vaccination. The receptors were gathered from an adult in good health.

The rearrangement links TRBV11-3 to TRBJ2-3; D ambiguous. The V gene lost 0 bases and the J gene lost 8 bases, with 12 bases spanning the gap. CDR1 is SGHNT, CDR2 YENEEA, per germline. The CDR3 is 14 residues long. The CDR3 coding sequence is TGTGCCAGCAGCTTAGATTCAGCAGTAGGTACGCAGTATTTT. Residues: CASSLDSAVGTQYF.

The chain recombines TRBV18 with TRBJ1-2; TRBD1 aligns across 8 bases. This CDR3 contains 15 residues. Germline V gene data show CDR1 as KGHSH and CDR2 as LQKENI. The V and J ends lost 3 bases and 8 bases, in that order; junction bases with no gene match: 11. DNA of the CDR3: TGTGCCAGCTCACCGGTTGAGGACAGGGCGCCGGGCTACACCTTC. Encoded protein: CASSPVEDRAPGYTF. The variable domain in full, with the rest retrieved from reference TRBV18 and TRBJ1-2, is NAGVMQNPRHLVRRRGQEARLRCSPMKGHSHVYWYRQLPEEGLKFMVYLQKENIIDESGMPKERFSAEFPKEGPSILRIQQVVRGDSAAYFCASSPVEDRAPGYTFGSGTRLTVV.

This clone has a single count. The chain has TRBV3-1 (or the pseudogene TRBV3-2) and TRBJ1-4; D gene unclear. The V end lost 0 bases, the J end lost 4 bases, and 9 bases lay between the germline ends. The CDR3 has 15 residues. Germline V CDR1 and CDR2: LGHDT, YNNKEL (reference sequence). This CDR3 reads CASSQENQINEKLFF. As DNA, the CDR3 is TGTGCCAGCAGCCAAGAAAACCAAATTAATGAAAAACTGTTTTTT.

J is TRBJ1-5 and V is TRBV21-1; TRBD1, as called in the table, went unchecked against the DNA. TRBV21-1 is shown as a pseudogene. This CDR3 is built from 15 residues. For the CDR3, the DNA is TGTGCCAGCAGCGCAACAGGCTCCCCCGCCCGGCCCCAGCATTTT. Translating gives CASSATGSPARPQHF.

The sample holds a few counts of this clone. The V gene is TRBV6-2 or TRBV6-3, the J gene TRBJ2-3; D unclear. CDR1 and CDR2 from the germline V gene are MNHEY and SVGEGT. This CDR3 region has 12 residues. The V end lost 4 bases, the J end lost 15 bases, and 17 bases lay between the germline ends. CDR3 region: CASSSPSRPGYF. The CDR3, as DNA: TGTGCCAGCAGTTCGCCCTCTCGACCTGGATATTTT.

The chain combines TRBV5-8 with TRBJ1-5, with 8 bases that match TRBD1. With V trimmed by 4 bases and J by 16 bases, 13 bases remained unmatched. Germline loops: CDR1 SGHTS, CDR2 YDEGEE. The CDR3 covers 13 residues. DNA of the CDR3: TGTGCCAGCAGCCCCGGAATACAGGGGGGTCATCATTTT. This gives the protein CASSPGIQGGHHF. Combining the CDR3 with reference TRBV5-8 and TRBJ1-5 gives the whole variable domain EAGVTQSPTHLIKTRGQQATLRCSPISGHTSVYWYQQALGLGLQFLLWYDEGEERNRGNFPPRFSGRQFPNYSSELNVNALELEDSALYLCASSPGIQGGHHFGDGTRLSIL.

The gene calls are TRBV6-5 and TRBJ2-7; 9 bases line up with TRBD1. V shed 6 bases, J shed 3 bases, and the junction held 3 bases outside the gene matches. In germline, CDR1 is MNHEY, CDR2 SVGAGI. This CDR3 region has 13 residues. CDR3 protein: CASSQTGGYEQYF. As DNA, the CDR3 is TGTGCCAGCAGCCAGACAGGGGGCTACGAGCAGTACTTC.

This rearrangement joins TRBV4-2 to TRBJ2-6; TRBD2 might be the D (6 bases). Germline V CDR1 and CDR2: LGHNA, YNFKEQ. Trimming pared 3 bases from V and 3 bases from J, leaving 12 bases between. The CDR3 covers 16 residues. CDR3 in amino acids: CASSQGTSGGANVLTF. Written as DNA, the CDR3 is TGTGCCAGCAGCCAGGGGACTTCGGGTGGGGCCAACGTCCTGACTTTC.

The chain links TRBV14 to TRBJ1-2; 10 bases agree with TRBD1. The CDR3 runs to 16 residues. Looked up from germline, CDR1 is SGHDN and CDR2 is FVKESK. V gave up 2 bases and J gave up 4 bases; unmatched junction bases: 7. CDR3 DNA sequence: TGTGCCAGCAGCCAATACGGGACAGGGGCGGTCTATGGCTACACCTTC. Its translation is CASSQYGTGAVYGYTF.

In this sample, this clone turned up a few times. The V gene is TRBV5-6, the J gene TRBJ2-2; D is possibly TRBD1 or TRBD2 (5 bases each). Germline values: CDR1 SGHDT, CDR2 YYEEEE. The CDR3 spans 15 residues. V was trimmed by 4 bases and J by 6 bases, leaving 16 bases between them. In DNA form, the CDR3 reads TGTGCCAGCAGCGGGAACCCGGGGCTGCCCGGGGAGCTGTTTTTT. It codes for CASSGNPGLPGELFF. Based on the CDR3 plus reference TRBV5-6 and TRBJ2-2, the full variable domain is DAGVTQSPTHLIKTRGQQVTLRCSPKSGHDTVSWYQQALGQGPQFIFQYYEEEERQRGNFPDRFSGHQFPNYSSELNVNALLLGDSALYLCASSGNPGLPGELFFGEGSRLTVL.

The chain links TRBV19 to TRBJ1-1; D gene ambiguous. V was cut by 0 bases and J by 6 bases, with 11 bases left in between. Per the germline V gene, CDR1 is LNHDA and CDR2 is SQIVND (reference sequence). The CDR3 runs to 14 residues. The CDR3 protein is CASSIDRPTAEAFF. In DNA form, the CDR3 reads TGTGCCAGTAGTATAGACAGGCCCACCGCTGAAGCTTTCTTT.

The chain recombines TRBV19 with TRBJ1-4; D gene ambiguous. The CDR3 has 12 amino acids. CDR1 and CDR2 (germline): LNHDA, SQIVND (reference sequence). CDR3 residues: CASTTFPEKLFF. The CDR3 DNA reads TGTGCTTCCACGACATTCCCTGAAAAACTGTTTTTT.

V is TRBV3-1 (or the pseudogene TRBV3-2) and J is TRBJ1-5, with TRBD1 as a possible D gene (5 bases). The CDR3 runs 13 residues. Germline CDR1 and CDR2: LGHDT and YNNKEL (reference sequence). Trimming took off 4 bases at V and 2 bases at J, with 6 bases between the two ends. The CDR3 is CASSRGGNQPQHF. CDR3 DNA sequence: TGTGCCAGCAGCCGGGGCGGCAATCAGCCCCAGCATTTT.

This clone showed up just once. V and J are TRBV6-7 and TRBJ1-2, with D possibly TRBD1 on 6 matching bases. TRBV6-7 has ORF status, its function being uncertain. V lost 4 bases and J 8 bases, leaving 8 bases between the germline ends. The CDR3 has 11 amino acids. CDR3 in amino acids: CASSSGDGYTF. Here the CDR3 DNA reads TGTGCCAGCAGTTCAGGGGACGGCTACACCTTC.